This T cell receptor (beta chain) was sequenced for a study of tumor-infiltrating lymphocytes in oesophageal squamous cell carcinoma (dated by TCRdb to about 2016). The library was built by means of PCR. Instrument on record: Illumina HiSeq 2000. Through fastp at Q25 and MiXCR, TCRdb rebuilt clones from the public reads, retaining in-frame beta chains. Here each entry gathers all rows of one CDR3 protein and keeps the most common genes and DNA. The table for this sample lists around 22,000 distinct CDR3 sequences; around 40% of them were counted only once. 23% of the sample rests with the top ten. Relative to germline, V is 0 bases shorter and J is 2 bases shorter, with 17 bases between their ends. There are 17 amino acids in the CDR3, from cysteine to phenylalanine inclusive. The entry retains the CDR3 DNA only, 51 bases that are in frame from base 1. CDR1 MNHEY and CDR2 SVGAGI are derived from the germline V gene.

Worth noting for this clonotype: The target of this receptor is not known. It has no much larger one-base neighbor in the sample; base qualities were not kept.

Source material: esophageal tumor tissue. This sequence originates from a male donor with esophageal squamous cell carcinoma. The rearrangement combines TRBV6-5 with TRBJ2-7; TRBD2 might be the D gene, on 5 matching bases. The CDR3: CASSYSTGWSHTYEQYF. The bases read TGTGCCAGCAGTTACTCGACGGGGTGGAGCCATACCTACGAGCAGTACTTC.